This paragraph covers one TCR beta chain sequence. This sample is drawn from a study of blood T cell repertoires in COVID-19. The wider study: Specimens from acute and convalescent COVID-19 originated in the United States, Italy and Spain.

V dropped 1 base and J dropped 1 base, with 14 bases sitting between them. This CDR3 has 17 amino acids. Germline assignment: CDR1 MGHRA and CDR2 YSYEKL. Authors' processing steps: Amplification of reference gene primers was used by the study to estimate nucleated cell counts. Repertoires were generated with immunoSEQ multiplex PCR, while TCRdb's copy carries only in-frame clones and drops some. V and J calls and clone size come straight from that table; D and trimming were deduced from the DNA. The sample includes about 240,000 clones, 80% to 95% of them seen just once. Input material: peripheral blood. The chain has TRBV4-1 and TRBJ1-5; no reliable D call. This TCR was recovered from a man aged 30 to 39 with COVID-19, enrolled during active disease. The CDR3, as DNA: TGCGCCAGCAGCCAAGGTCAGGCGTTTGGAAGCAATCAGCCCCAGCATTTT. Its protein is CASSQGQAFGSNQPQHF.